Listed here are 10 T cell receptor beta chains from one sample, sequenced in a study of early T cells in non-severe SARS-CoV-2 infection. TCRdb re-called the 5' RACE reads through MiXCR, storing one row per CDR3 protein. The sample consists of about 50,000 distinct CDR3 sequences, 10% to 15% of them appearing once. The specimen was whole blood, collected at baseline. These receptors were collected from an adult who was a healthcare worker with PCR-confirmed SARS-CoV-2 infection or an uninfected control (not recorded which).

The CDR3 DNA sequence: TGTGCCAGCAGCGAACAGGGAGGGAACACTGAAGCTTTCTTT. Protein sequence: CASSEQGGNTEAFF. The rearrangement joins TRBV7-2 to TRBJ1-1; weak D call: TRBD1 (6 bases). The CDR3 is made up of 14 amino acids. Germline V CDR1 and CDR2: SGHTA, FQGNSA. V was trimmed by 5 bases and J by 1 base, leaving 11 bases between them. The variable domain in full, with the rest retrieved from reference TRBV7-2 and TRBJ1-1, is GAGVSQSPSNKVTEKGKDVELRCDPISGHTALYWYRQSLGQGLEFLIYFQGNSAPDKSGLPSDRFSAERTGGSVSTLTIQRTQQEDSAVYLCASSEQGGNTEAFFGQGTRLTVV.

The V and J genes are TRBV12-5 and TRBJ1-5; no clear D. CDR3 length equals 16 residues. Trimming took 7 bases from V and 0 from J, leaving 16 bases between them. Germline assignment: CDR1 LGHNT and CDR2 FRNRAP. The chain's CDR3 is CASVSPTEVSNQPQHF. CDR3 nucleotides: TGTGCTAGTGTCTCGCCGACTGAGGTTAGCAATCAGCCCCAGCATTTT.

This clonotype came up a few times. V is TRBV3-1 and J is TRBJ1-2; no firm D call. Trimming removed 1 base from V and 7 bases from J, with 10 bases in between. Germline V gene data show CDR1 as LGHDT and CDR2 as YNNKEL (reference sequence). This CDR3 has 13 residues. CDR3 coding DNA: TGTGCCAGCAGCCAAGGGTCCAATGCTGGCTACACCTTC. Translating it yields CASSQGSNAGYTF.

J is TRBJ2-5 and V is TRBV7-2, with TRBD2 matching over 8 bases. The J segment lost 0 bases and the V segment lost 6 bases, leaving 6 bases of the junction unmatched. The CDR3 is 15 residues long. CDR1 is SGHTA and CDR2 is FQGNSA in the germline V gene. The DNA of the CDR3 is TGTGCCAGCAGAAGCGGGGGCGTGTACCAAGAGACCCAGTACTTC. It encodes CASRSGGVYQETQYF. Filled out from reference TRBV7-2 and TRBJ2-5, the complete variable domain reads GAGVSQSPSNKVTEKGKDVELRCDPISGHTALYWYRQSLGQGLEFLIYFQGNSAPDKSGLPSDRFSAERTGGSVSTLTIQRTQQEDSAVYLCASRSGGVYQETQYFGPGTRLLVL.

This clonotype was counted at least ten times. The rearrangement joins TRBV4-3 to TRBJ2-3; 7 bases fit TRBD2. The germline V gene has CDR1 LGHNA and CDR2 YSLEER. The trim removed 1 base at V and 6 bases at J, leaving 4 bases unmatched. The CDR3 loop spans 14 amino acids. CDR3 loop: CASSQGAGIDTQYF. The CDR3 region has the DNA TGCGCCAGCAGCCAAGGAGCGGGAATCGATACGCAGTATTTT.

This clonotype was seen at least ten times. This rearrangement joins TRBV11-2 to TRBJ2-7; weak D call: TRBD1 (5 bases). V shed 3 bases and J shed 2 bases, with 11 bases lying between them. Germline CDR1 is SGHAT and CDR2 is FQNNGV. This CDR3 spans 14 amino acids. DNA of the CDR3: TGTGCCAGCAGCTTGACAGCCGGCACCTACGAGCAGTACTTC. It is translated as CASSLTAGTYEQYF.

This clonotype turned up a few times. The chain's CDR3 is CASSFGSWGRGSLTYGYTF. CDR3 nucleotides: TGTGCCAGCAGTTTTGGCAGTTGGGGCAGGGGGAGCCTCACCTATGGCTACACCTTC. The chain has TRBV28 and TRBJ1-2; 7 positions match TRBD1. V gave up 3 bases and J gave up 4 bases; unmatched junction bases: 20. Per the germline V gene, CDR1 is MDHEN and CDR2 is SYDVKM. There are 19 residues in the CDR3.

Only a few counts were recorded for this clonotype. The V and J genes are TRBV7-2 and TRBJ2-3; 7 nucleotides line up with TRBD2. Trimming took 5 bases from V and 2 from J; bases not matched to a gene: 7. CDR1 is SGHTA, CDR2 FQGNSA, per germline. This CDR3 is 15 amino acids long. The CDR3 DNA sequence: TGTGCCAGCAGCCTCTCTAGCGGATTCACAGATACGCAGTATTTT. As protein: CASSLSSGFTDTQYF.

The sample holds a few counts of this clonotype. The chain joins TRBV11-2 to TRBJ1-1; D is uncertain. The CDR3 runs to 12 residues. With 1 base removed from V and 7 bases from J, the gap between germline ends came to 7 bases. Germline CDR1 and CDR2: SGHAT and FQNNGV. This chain's CDR3 is CASSLGLDEAFF. The CDR3 DNA reads as TGTGCCAGCAGCTTAGGACTAGATGAAGCTTTCTTT.

This rearrangement joins TRBV5-1 to TRBJ1-5, with 10 bases fitting TRBD1. This CDR3 comprises 16 residues. Losses at the gene ends were 0 bases for V and 5 bases for J; bases not matched to a gene: 5. The V gene's germline CDR1 is SGHRS and CDR2 YFSETQ. This chain's CDR3 is CASSLDGTGDHQPQHF. The CDR3 DNA reads as TGCGCCAGCAGCTTGGACGGGACAGGGGATCATCAGCCCCAGCATTTT.